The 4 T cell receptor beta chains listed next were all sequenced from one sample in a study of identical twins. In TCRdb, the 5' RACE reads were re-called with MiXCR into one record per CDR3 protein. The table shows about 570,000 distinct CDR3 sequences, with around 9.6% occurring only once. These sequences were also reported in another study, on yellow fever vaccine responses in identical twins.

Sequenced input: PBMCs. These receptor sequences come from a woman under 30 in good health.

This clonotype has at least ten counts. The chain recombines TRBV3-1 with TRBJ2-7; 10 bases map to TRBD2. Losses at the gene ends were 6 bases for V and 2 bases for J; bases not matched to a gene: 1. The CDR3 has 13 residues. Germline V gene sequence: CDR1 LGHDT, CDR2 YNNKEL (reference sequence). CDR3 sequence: CASRGLAAYEQYF. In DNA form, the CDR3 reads TGTGCCAGCAGAGGACTAGCGGCCTACGAGCAGTACTTC.

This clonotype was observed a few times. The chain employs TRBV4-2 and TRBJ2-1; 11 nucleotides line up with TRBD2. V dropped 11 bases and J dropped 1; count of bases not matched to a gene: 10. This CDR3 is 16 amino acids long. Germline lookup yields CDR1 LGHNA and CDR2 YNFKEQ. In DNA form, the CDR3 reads TGTGCCGTGGGGGGGGGGACTAGCGGATCCTACAATGAGCAGTTCTTC. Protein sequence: CAVGGGTSGSYNEQFF.

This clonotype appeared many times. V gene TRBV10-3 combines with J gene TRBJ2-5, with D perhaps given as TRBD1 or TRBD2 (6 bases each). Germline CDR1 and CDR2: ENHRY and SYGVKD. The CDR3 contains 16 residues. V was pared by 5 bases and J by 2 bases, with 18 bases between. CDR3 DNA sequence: TGTGCCATCAGTCCGGGGGCCGCTTCGCAACAAGAGACCCAGTACTTC. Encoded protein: CAISPGAASQQETQYF.

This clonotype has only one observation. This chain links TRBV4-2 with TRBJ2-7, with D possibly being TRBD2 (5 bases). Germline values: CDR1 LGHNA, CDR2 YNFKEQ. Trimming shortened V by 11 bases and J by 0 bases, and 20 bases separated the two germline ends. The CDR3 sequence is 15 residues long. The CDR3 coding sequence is TGTGCCGGCCCAGGTCGGGGTTCGGGCTCCTACGAGCAGTACTTC. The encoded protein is CAGPGRGSGSYEQYF.